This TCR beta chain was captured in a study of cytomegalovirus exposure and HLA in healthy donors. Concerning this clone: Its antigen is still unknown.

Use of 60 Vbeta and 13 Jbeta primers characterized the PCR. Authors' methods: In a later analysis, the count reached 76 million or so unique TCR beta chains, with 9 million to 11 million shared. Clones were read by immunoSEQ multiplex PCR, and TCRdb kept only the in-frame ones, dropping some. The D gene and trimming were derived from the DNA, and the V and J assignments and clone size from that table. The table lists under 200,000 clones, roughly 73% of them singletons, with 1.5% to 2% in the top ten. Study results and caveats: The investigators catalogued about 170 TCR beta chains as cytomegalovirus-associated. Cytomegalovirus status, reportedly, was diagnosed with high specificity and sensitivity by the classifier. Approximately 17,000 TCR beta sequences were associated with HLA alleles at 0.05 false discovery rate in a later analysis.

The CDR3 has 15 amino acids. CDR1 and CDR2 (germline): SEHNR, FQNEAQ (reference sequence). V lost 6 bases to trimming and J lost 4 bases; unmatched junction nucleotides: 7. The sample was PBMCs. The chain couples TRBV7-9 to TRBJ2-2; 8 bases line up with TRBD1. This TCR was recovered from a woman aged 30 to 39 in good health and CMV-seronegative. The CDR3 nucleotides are TGTGCCAGCAGTTCCCAGGGGGCAGGCACCGGGGAGCTGTTTTTT. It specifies CASSSQGAGTGELFF.